Presented here are 22 T cell receptor beta chains from one specimen sequenced in a study of control samples from healthy donors and cancer patients. Assay used: immunoSEQ multiplex PCR; TCRdb lists only in-frame clones, some missing. The sample contains about 200,000 clones, roughly nine tenths of which appear only once. Sequencing input: blood. These receptor sequences come from a man aged 25 to 40 in good health.

The V call is TRBV5-6, the J call TRBJ1-3; 8 bases fit TRBD1. Trimming took 0 bases from V and 3 from J; bases not matched to a gene: 8. This CDR3 comprises 17 residues. Germline CDR1 reads SGHDT; CDR2 reads YYEEEE. CDR3 protein: CASSLAPRGLIGNTIYF. Written as DNA, the CDR3 is TGTGCCAGCAGCTTGGCCCCCAGGGGGCTAATTGGAAACACCATATATTTT.

Concerning this clone: The same CDR3 also results from other DNA sequences found in this sample. J is TRBJ2-7 and V is TRBV4-1; TRBD1 aligns across 7 bases. This CDR3 region has 14 residues. Looked up from germline, CDR1 is MGHRA and CDR2 is YSYEKL. V was pared by 2 bases and J by 1 base, with 2 bases of the junction left unmatched. The CDR3 sequence is CASSQNRGSYEQYF. The CDR3 nucleotides are TGCGCCAGCAGCCAAAACAGGGGATCCTACGAGCAGTACTTC.

This clone was picked up a small number of times. The chain is built from TRBV19 and TRBJ1-1; 11 bases line up with TRBD1. CDR1 and CDR2 (germline): LNHDA, SQIVND (reference sequence). Trimming cost V 6 bases and J 4 bases; bases outside gene matches: 16. The CDR3 totals 18 residues. This chain's CDR3 is CASRPYTPDRGQGTEAFF. CDR3 DNA: TGTGCCAGTAGACCTTATACCCCGGACAGGGGGCAGGGCACTGAAGCTTTCTTT.

The genes are TRBV3-1 (or the pseudogene TRBV3-2) and TRBJ2-1; unclear D gene. V was pared by 4 bases and J by 1 base, with 17 bases between. Germline-derived CDR1 and CDR2 are LGHDT and YNNKEL (reference sequence). The CDR3 is 17 residues long. The CDR3 DNA follows: TGTGCCAGCAGCCCCCCCCTTATGGGGTTTTCCTACAATGAGCAGTTCTTC. Its protein product is CASSPPLMGFSYNEQFF.

The chain joins TRBV4-1 to TRBJ1-2; no clear D. This CDR3 has 15 residues. The germline V and J ends were trimmed by 1 base and 1 base, with 10 bases remaining between them. Germline V lookup: CDR1 MGHRA, CDR2 YSYEKL. CDR3 amino acids: CASSQGWPDNYGYTF. The CDR3 DNA reads as TGCGCCAGCAGCCAAGGGTGGCCTGATAACTATGGCTACACCTTC.

The rearrangement joins TRBV7-2 to TRBJ1-1, with a tentative D call TRBD1 (5 bases). This CDR3 comprises 13 residues. V was clipped by 8 bases and J by 3 bases, with 13 bases between them. In germline, CDR1 is SGHTA, CDR2 FQGNSA. The CDR3 DNA reads TGTGCCAGCTCCAGGGAGGTTTACACTGAAGCTTTCTTT. It encodes CASSREVYTEAFF.

The chain employs TRBV4-2 and TRBJ1-3; the match to TRBD1 covers 7 bases. Germline V gene lookup returns CDR1 LGHNA and CDR2 YNFKEQ. Trimming at V came to 0 bases and at J to 4 bases, leaving 6 bases not matched to a gene. This CDR3 is 16 amino acids long. CDR3 protein: CASSQELGGFGNTIYF. The CDR3 DNA reads TGTGCCAGCAGCCAAGAATTAGGGGGCTTCGGAAACACCATATATTTT.

The chain joins TRBV27 to TRBJ1-4; the match to TRBD1 covers 7 bases. Trimming removed 4 bases from V and 7 bases from J; junction bases left unmatched: 12. CDR1 MNHEY and CDR2 SMNVEV come from the germline V gene (reference sequence). The CDR3 has 16 residues. CDR3 sequence: CASSSPRTGRIEKLFF. The DNA for the CDR3 is TGTGCCAGCAGTTCACCGCGGACAGGTAGAATTGAAAAACTGTTTTTT.

The chain recombines TRBV6-5 with TRBJ1-4, with a tentative D call TRBD1 (5 bases). Trimming pared 6 bases from V and 4 bases from J, leaving 9 bases between. Looked up from germline, CDR1 is MNHEY and CDR2 is SVGAGI. CDR3 length: 13 amino acids. The DNA for the CDR3 is TGTGCCAGCAGGAGGGACCTTAATGAAAAACTGTTTTTT. It specifies CASRRDLNEKLFF.

J is TRBJ1-6 and V is TRBV19; TRBD1 agrees at 10 bases. The length of the CDR3 is 18 residues. Germline lookup yields CDR1 LNHDA and CDR2 SQIVND (reference sequence). V shed 6 bases and J 0 bases; nucleotides not matched to a gene: 8. The CDR3 nucleotides read TGTGCCAGTAGACCACGGGACAGGGGCAGCTCCTATAATTCACCCCTCCACTTT. This encodes CASRPRDRGSSYNSPLHF.

The chain recombines TRBV30 with TRBJ2-1, with 8 bases matching TRBD2. Germline lookup yields CDR1 GTSNPN and CDR2 SVGIG (reference sequence). The CDR3 has 16 amino acids. V was clipped by 0 bases and J by 2 bases; unmatched bases: 6. The CDR3 here is CAWSVLSGGTYNEQFF. For the CDR3, the DNA is TGTGCCTGGAGTGTACTAAGCGGGGGAACCTACAATGAGCAGTTCTTC.

This clone was detected only a few times. The J gene is TRBJ2-6, the V gene TRBV12-5; D remains ambiguous. V was trimmed by 1 base and J by 0 bases, leaving 13 bases between them. CDR1 is LGHNT, CDR2 FRNRAP, per germline. CDR3 length equals 18 residues. This chain's CDR3 is CASGLANAFLSGANVLTF. The CDR3 nucleotides read TGTGCTAGTGGTTTGGCTAATGCCTTCCTCTCTGGGGCCAACGTCCTGACTTTC.

The rearrangement links TRBV12-3 or TRBV12-4 to TRBJ1-6, with D unclear. CDR3 length equals 12 residues. Trimming cost V 3 bases and J 7 bases, with 4 bases left between them. CDR3 DNA sequence: TGTGCCAGCAGTTTGGGGAATTCACCCCTCCACTTT. It is translated as CASSLGNSPLHF.

DNA for the CDR3: TGTGCCAGCTCACCCAATTTTCAGACGAACACTGAAGCTTTCTTT. This sequence encodes CASSPNFQTNTEAFF. V usage is TRBV18 and J usage is TRBJ1-1; D gene unclear. The CDR3 sequence is 15 residues long. Per germline, CDR1 KGHSH and CDR2 LQKENI. Trimming shortened V by 3 bases and J by 1 base, and 12 bases separated the two germline ends.

This rearrangement joins TRBV3-1 (or the pseudogene TRBV3-2) to TRBJ2-5, with a tentative D call TRBD1 (5 bases). There are 13 residues in the CDR3. Germline V gene data show CDR1 as LGHDT and CDR2 as YNNKEL (reference sequence). V lost 0 bases to trimming and J lost 4 bases, with 6 bases between them. The CDR3 region is CASSQDQGETQYF. CDR3 nucleotide sequence: TGTGCCAGCAGCCAAGATCAGGGAGAGACCCAGTACTTC.

This rearrangement joins TRBV12-5 to TRBJ1-6, with D possibly TRBD1 on 5 matching bases. The CDR3 runs 14 residues. The germline V and J ends were trimmed by 6 bases and 4 bases, with 10 bases remaining between them. Germline V gene data show CDR1 as LGHNT and CDR2 as FRNRAP. This chain's CDR3 is CASGGGPYNSPLHF. The DNA of the CDR3 is TGTGCTAGTGGGGGGGGACCTTATAATTCACCCCTCCACTTT.

The chain recombines TRBV29-1 with TRBJ2-7; TRBD2 might be the D (5 bases). The CDR3 spans 12 residues. The germline V gene has CDR1 SQVTM and CDR2 ANQGSEA. Trimming pared 7 bases from V and 2 bases from J, leaving 12 bases between. CDR3 DNA: TGCAGCGGCCGGACTGATACCTACGAGCAGTACTTC. This codes for CSGRTDTYEQYF.

This chain uses TRBV5-8 with TRBJ2-5; 10 positions match TRBD2. This CDR3 is 16 amino acids long. V was pared by 3 bases and J by 2 bases, with 7 bases of the junction left unmatched. CDR1 SGHTS and CDR2 YDEGEE come from the germline V gene. CDR3 region: CASSYGLADLQETQYF. As DNA, the CDR3 is TGTGCCAGCAGCTATGGACTAGCGGACCTACAAGAGACCCAGTACTTC.

The rearrangement joins TRBV3-1 (or the pseudogene TRBV3-2) to TRBJ1-3; the D is unclear. In germline, CDR1 is LGHDT, CDR2 YNNKEL (reference sequence). The CDR3 extends over 16 amino acids. V lost 4 bases and J lost 3, with 16 bases in between. The CDR3 nucleotides read TGTGCCAGCAGCCTAGGACGGGCCGGGAGTGGAAACACCATATATTTT. Translated: CASSLGRAGSGNTIYF.

The chain has TRBV11-2 and TRBJ2-1, with unresolved D. V was pared by 3 bases and J by 3 bases, with 9 bases between. The CDR3 is made up of 14 amino acids. Germline values: CDR1 SGHAT, CDR2 FQNNGV. The CDR3 nucleotides are TGTGCCAGCAGCTTTGGGCAGAACTACAATGAGCAGTTCTTC. This codes for CASSFGQNYNEQFF.

DNA for the CDR3: TGTGCCAGCAGGGGGACAGGGTCCGACGGCTACACCTTC. Amino acids: CASRGTGSDGYTF. The rearrangement links TRBV28 to TRBJ1-2; 9 bases agree with TRBD1. The germline V gene encodes CDR1 MDHEN and CDR2 SYDVKM. The CDR3 contains 13 residues. V lost 6 bases and J lost 8; bases outside the gene matches: 7.

V and J are TRBV6-6 and TRBJ1-1; a weak D match, TRBD1 (5 bases). In germline, CDR1 is MNHNY, CDR2 SVGAGI (reference sequence). With 0 bases removed from V and 1 base from J, the gap between germline ends came to 9 bases. This CDR3 has 15 residues. CDR3: CASSYSGDRNTEAFF. The DNA of the CDR3 is TGTGCCAGCAGTTACTCGGGGGATAGGAACACTGAAGCTTTCTTT.